This TCR beta chain comes out of a study of blood T cell repertoires in COVID-19. Study background: Spain, Italy and the United States supplied samples that represented acute and convalescent COVID-19.

The CDR3 runs 15 residues. V trimming: 0 bases; J trimming: 3 bases; junction bases outside the gene matches: 5. Per the germline V gene, CDR1 is SGDLS and CDR2 is YYNGEE. In the original workflow: Amplification of reference gene primers provided the estimated nucleated cell counts. Method: immunoSEQ multiplex PCR; TCRdb's copy keeps in-frame clones and lacks some. That table furnishes V, J and clone size, whereas the DNA furnished D and trimming. The repertoire has 250,000 to 300,000 clones, roughly 90% of them found once; the top ten carry approximately 10%. V and J are TRBV9 and TRBJ1-2; TRBD1 agrees at 7 bases. The sequence was obtained from a woman aged 25 to 39 with COVID-19, enrolled during active disease. The sequencing sample was made of peripheral blood. The CDR3 loop reads CASSVVSGGDYGYTF. The DNA for the CDR3 is TGTGCCAGCAGCGTAGTTTCAGGGGGAGACTATGGCTACACCTTC.